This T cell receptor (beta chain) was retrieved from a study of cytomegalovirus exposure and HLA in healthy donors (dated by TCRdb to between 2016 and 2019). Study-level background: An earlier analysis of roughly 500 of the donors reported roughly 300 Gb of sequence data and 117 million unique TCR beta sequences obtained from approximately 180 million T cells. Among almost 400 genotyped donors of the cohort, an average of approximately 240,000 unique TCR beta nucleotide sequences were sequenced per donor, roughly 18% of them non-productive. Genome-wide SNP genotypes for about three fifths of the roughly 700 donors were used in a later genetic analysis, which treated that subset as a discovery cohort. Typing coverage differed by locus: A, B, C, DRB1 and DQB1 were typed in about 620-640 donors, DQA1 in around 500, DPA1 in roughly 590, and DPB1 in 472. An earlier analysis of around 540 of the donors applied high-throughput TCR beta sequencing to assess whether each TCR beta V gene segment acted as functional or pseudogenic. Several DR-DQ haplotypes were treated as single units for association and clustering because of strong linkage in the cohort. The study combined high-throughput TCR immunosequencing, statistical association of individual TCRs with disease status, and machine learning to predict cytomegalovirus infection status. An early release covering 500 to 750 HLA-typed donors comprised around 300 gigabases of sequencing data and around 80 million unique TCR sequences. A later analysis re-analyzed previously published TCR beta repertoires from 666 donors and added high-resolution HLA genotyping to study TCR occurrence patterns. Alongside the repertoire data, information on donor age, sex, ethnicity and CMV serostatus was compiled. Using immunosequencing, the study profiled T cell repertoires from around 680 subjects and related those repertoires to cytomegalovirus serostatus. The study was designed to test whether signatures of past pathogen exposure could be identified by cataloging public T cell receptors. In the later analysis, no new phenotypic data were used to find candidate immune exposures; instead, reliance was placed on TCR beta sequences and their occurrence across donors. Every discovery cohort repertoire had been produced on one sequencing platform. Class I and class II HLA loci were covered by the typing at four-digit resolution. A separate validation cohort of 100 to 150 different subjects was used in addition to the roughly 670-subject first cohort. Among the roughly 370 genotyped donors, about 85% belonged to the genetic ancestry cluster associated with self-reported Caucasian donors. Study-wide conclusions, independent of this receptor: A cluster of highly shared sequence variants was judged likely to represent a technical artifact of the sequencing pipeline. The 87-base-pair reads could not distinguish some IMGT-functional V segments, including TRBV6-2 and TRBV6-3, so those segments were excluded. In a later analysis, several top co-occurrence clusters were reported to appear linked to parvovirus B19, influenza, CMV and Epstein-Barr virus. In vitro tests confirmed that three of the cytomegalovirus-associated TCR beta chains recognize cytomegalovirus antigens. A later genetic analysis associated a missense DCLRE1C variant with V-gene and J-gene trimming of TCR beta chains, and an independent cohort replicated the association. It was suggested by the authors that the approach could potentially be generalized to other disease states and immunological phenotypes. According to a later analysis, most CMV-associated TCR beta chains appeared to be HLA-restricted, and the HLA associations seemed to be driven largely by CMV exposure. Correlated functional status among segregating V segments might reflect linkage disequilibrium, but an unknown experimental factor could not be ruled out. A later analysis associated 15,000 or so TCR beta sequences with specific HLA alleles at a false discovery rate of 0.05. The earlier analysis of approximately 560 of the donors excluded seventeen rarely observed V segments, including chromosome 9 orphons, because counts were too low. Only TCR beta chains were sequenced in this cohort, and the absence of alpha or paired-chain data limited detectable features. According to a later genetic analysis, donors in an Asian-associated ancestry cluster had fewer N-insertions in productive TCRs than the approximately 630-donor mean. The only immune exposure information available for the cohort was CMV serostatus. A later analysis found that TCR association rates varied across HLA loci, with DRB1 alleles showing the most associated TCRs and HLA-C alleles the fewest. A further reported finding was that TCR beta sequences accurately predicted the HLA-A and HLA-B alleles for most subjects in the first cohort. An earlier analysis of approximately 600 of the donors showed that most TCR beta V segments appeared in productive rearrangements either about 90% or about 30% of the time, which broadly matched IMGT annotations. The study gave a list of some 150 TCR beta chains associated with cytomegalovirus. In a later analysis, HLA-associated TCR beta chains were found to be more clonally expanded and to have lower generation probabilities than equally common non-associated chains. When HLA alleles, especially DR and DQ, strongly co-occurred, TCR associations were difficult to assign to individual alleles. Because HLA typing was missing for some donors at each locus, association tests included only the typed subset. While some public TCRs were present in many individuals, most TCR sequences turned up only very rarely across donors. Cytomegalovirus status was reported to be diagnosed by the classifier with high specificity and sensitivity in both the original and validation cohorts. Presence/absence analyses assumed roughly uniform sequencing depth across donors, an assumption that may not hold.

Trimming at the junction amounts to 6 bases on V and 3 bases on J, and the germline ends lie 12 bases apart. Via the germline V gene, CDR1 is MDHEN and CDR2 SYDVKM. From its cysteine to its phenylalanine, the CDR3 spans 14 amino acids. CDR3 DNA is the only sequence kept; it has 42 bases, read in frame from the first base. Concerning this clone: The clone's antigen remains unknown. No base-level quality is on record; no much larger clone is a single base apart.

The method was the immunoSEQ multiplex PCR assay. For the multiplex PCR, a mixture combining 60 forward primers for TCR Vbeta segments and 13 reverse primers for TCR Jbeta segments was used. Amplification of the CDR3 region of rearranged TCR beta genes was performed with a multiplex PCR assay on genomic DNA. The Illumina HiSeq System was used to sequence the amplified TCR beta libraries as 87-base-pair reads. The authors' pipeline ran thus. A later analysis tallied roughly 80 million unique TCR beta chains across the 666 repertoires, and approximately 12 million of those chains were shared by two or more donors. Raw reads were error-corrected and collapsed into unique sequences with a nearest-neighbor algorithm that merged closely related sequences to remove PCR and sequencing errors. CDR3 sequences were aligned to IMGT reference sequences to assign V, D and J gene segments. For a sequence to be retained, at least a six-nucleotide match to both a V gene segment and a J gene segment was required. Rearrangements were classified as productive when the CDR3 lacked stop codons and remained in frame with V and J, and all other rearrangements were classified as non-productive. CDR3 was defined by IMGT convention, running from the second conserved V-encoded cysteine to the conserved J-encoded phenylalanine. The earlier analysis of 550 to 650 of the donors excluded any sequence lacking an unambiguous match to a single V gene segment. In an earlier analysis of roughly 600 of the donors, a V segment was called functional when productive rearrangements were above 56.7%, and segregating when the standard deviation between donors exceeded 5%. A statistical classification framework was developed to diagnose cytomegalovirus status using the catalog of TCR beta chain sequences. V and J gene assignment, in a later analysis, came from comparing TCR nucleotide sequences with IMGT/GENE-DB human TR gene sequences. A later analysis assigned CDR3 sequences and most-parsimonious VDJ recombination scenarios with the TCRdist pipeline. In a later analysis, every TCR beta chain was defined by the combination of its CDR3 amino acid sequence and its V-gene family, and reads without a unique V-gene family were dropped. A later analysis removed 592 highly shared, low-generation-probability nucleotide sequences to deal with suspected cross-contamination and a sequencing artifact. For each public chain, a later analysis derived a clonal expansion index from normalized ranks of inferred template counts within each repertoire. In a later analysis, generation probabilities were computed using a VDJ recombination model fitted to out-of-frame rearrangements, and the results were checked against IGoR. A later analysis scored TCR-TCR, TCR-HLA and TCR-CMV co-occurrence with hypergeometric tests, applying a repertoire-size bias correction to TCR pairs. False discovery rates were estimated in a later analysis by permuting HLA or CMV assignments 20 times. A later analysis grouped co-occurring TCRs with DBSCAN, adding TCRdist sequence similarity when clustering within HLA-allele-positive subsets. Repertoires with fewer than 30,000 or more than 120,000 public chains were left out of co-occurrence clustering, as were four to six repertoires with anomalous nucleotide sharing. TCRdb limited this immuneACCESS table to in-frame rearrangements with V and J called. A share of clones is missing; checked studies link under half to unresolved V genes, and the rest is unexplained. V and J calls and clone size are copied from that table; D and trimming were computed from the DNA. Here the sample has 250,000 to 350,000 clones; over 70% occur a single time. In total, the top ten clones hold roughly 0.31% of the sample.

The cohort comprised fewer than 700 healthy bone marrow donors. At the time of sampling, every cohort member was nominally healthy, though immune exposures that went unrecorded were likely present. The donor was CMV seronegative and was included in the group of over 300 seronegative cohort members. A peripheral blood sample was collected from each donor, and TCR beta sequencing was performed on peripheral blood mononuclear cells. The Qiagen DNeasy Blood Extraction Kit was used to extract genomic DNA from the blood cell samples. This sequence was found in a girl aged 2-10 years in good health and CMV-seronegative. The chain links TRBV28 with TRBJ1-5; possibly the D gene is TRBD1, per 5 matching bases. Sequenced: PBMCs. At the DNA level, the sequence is TGTGCCAGCAGAATGCAGGGATCCAATCAGCCCCAGCATTTT. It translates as CASRMQGSNQPQHF.